The entry below gives a single T cell receptor beta chain sequence along with its context. The sample is drawn from a study of a mutant IDH1 vaccine in newly diagnosed glioma. Germline V gene sequence: CDR1 MNHEY, CDR2 SVGAGI. Trimming took 6 bases from V and 10 from J; bases not matched to a gene: 4. The CDR3 covers 12 residues. Sequencing was performed with immunoSEQ multiplex PCR; in TCRdb, only in-frame clones are kept and a portion is missing. The table lists 50,000 to 75,000 clones, about 91% of them singletons. Sample time point: baseline, week 1 (first vaccination visit). The treatment: pre-vaccination baseline after standard-of-care therapy.

The starting material was PBMCs, obtained from a glioma patient treated with radiotherapy, temozolomide or both. The source of this sequence is a man in his fifties or sixties with glioma. The chain is built from TRBV6-5 and TRBJ1-4, with 8 bases identical to TRBD1. The CDR3 DNA reads TGTGCCAGCAGAAACGGACAGGGAAAACTGTTTTTT. Protein: CASRNGQGKLFF.